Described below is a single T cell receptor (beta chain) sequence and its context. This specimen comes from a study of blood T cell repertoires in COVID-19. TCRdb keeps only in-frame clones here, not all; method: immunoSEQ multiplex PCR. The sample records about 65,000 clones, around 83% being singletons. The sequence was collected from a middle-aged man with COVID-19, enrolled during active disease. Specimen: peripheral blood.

CDR3 nucleotides: TGCGCCAGCAGCAGTGGGGCGGGAGGGTCCTACAATGAGCAGTTCTTC. Residues: CASSSGAGGSYNEQFF. This chain connects TRBV5-1 to TRBJ2-1; 9 bases are shared with TRBD2. CDR1 is SGHRS, CDR2 YFSETQ, per germline. V dropped 4 bases and J dropped 1; count of bases not matched to a gene: 6. The CDR3 has 16 amino acids.